The 13 T cell receptor beta chains in this list originate from one sample, sequenced in a study of identical twins' blood T cells. MiXCR was run by TCRdb on the 5' RACE reads, yielding one entry per CDR3 protein. This sample has 350,000 to 400,000 distinct CDR3 sequences, with more than 25% found just once. Sequences were obtained from PBMCs. These TCRs come from a woman aged 18-49 years in good health.

This clonotype was found a few times. The rearrangement joins TRBV7-9 to TRBJ2-7; a possible D gene is TRBD1 (5 bases). Per the germline V gene, CDR1 is SEHNR and CDR2 is FQNEAQ (reference sequence). Trimming left V 5 bases short and J 0 bases short, with 11 bases between. The CDR3 is 14 amino acids. CDR3 DNA: TGTGCCAGCAGCCCTAGACAGAGCTCCTACGAGCAGTACTTC. It is translated as CASSPRQSSYEQYF.

This clonotype was counted between two and nine times. The rearrangement joins TRBV28 to TRBJ1-1; TRBD1 is a possible D gene (6 bases). V was pared by 7 bases and J by 7 bases, with 16 bases between. The CDR3 has 13 residues. CDR1 MDHEN and CDR2 SYDVKM come from the germline V gene. The CDR3 region has the DNA TGTGCCAGCACCTCCCAGGGGACCTTTGAAGCTTTCTTT. It encodes CASTSQGTFEAFF.

The sample holds many counts of this clonotype. This rearrangement joins TRBV20-1 to TRBJ1-1; unclear D gene. Trimming removed 6 bases at V and 2 bases at J, with 10 bases between. Germline assignment: CDR1 DFQATT and CDR2 SNEGSKA (reference sequence). The CDR3 is 12 residues long. CDR3 bases: TGCAGTGCCAACGTAGCAAACACTGAAGCTTTCTTT. Amino acids: CSANVANTEAFF.

This clonotype was seen a handful of times. This chain uses TRBV3-1 with TRBJ1-6; D unresolved. V lost 2 bases to trimming and J lost 9 bases, with 8 bases between them. Germline CDR1 is LGHDT and CDR2 is YNNKEL (reference sequence). The CDR3 length is 13 residues. DNA of the CDR3: TGTGCCAGCAGCCAATACCCAGGTTCACCCCTCCACTTT. Its protein product is CASSQYPGSPLHF.

V gene TRBV7-9 combines with J gene TRBJ2-4, with D hard to call. Germline V CDR1 and CDR2: SEHNR, FQNEAQ (reference sequence). The length of the CDR3 is 16 residues. Trimming shortened V by 1 base and J by 3 bases, and 13 bases separated the two germline ends. Written as DNA, the CDR3 is TGTGCCAGCAGCTTAGATCAGACCTTAGTCAAAAACATTCAGTACTTC. It yields the protein CASSLDQTLVKNIQYF.

The chain links TRBV5-4 to TRBJ1-2; D unresolved. Trimming cost V 6 bases and J 4 bases, with 13 bases left between them. Per the germline V gene, CDR1 is SGHNT and CDR2 is YYREEE (reference sequence). The CDR3 consists of 13 residues. The CDR3 DNA reads TGTGCCAGCAACTTAAGGAGTGGCTATGGCTACACCTTC. Translated: CASNLRSGYGYTF. Full variable domain (outside the CDR3, taken from reference TRBV5-4 and TRBJ1-2): ETGVTQSPTHLIKTRGQQVTLRCSSQSGHNTVSWYQQALGQGPQFIFQYYREEENGRGNFPPRFSGLQFPNYSSELNVNALELDDSALYLCASNLRSGYGYTFGSGTRLTVV.

This rearrangement joins TRBV7-2 to TRBJ2-7; D is uncertain. The length of the CDR3 is 14 residues. Trimming removed 3 bases at V and 7 bases at J, with 16 bases between. Germline V lookup: CDR1 SGHTA, CDR2 FQGNSA. The CDR3 loop is CASSFPQTDVEQYF. CDR3 in DNA: TGTGCCAGCAGCTTCCCACAAACTGATGTGGAGCAGTACTTC. Using reference TRBV7-2 and TRBJ2-7 for the parts outside the CDR3, the full variable domain is GAGVSQSPSNKVTEKGKDVELRCDPISGHTALYWYRQSLGQGLEFLIYFQGNSAPDKSGLPSDRFSAERTGGSVSTLTIQRTQQEDSAVYLCASSFPQTDVEQYFGPGTRLTVT.

The rearrangement uses TRBV5-1 and TRBJ1-2; no reliable D call. CDR3 length: 14 residues. Germline CDR1 and CDR2: SGHRS and YFSETQ. V was clipped by 2 bases and J by 2 bases, with 10 bases between them. CDR3 residues: CASSFKDGNYGYTF. The CDR3 DNA sequence: TGCGCCAGCAGCTTCAAGGACGGGAACTATGGCTACACCTTC.

This clonotype was observed a few times. The chain employs TRBV10-3 and TRBJ2-2; the D call may be TRBD1 or TRBD2 (5 bases each). V lost 2 bases and J 10 bases, leaving 20 bases between the germline ends. From germline, CDR1 is ENHRY and CDR2 SYGVKD. This CDR3 is 16 amino acids long. CDR3 bases: TGTGCCATCAGTGAGGGGTTTATCTGGGGACCCGTGGAGCTGTTTTTT. It encodes CAISEGFIWGPVELFF.

This chain joins TRBV20-1 and TRBJ1-6, with a possible D match to TRBD1 (6 bases). Trimming removed 5 bases from V and 7 bases from J, with 12 bases in between. In germline, CDR1 is DFQATT, CDR2 SNEGSKA (reference sequence). The CDR3 has 13 residues. The CDR3 coding sequence is TGCAGTGCTCCAGGGGCCGGCAATTCACCCCTCCACTTT. Translating gives CSAPGAGNSPLHF.

This clonotype was seen ten or more times. This chain links TRBV6-6 with TRBJ2-3; 7 bases fit TRBD1. Trimming at V came to 4 bases and at J to 2 bases, leaving 6 bases not matched to a gene. CDR1 is MNHNY and CDR2 is SVGAGI in the germline V gene (reference sequence). The CDR3 spans 15 residues. In DNA, the CDR3 is TGTGCCAGCAGTTCCGGGACAGTGTCCACAGATACGCAGTATTTT. Translating it yields CASSSGTVSTDTQYF.

This sequence joins TRBV4-3 and TRBJ1-2, with unresolved D. This CDR3 has 13 amino acids. The V and J ends lost 0 bases and 7 bases respectively, with 9 bases between them. Looked up from germline, CDR1 is LGHNA and CDR2 is YSLEER. In DNA form, the CDR3 reads TGCGCCAGCAGCCAAGATCCAGGTAGTGGCTACACCTTC. It specifies CASSQDPGSGYTF.

The chain links TRBV5-4 to TRBJ1-1; D not resolved. This CDR3 is 15 amino acids long. V was trimmed by 0 bases and J by 3 bases, leaving 12 bases between them. CDR1 is SGHNT and CDR2 is YYREEE in the germline V gene (reference sequence). The CDR3 reads CASSLVTGGDTEAFF. CDR3 nucleotide sequence: TGTGCCAGCAGCTTGGTCACGGGCGGGGACACTGAAGCTTTCTTT.